These 11 T cell receptor beta chains originate from one sample sequenced in a study of T cell responses to AZD1222 COVID-19 vaccine. Here immunoSEQ multiplex PCR was the method, and the copy in TCRdb shows in-frame clones only, minus some. The sample lists 90,000 to 150,000 clones; approximately 90% were seen once. The sequenced sample was peripheral blood, obtained on day 0 of AZD1222 vaccination. The receptors derive from an adult in good health.

V usage is TRBV27 and J usage is TRBJ1-6; possibly TRBD1 for D (5 bases). Per germline, CDR1 MNHEY and CDR2 SMNVEV (reference sequence). The CDR3 is 15 amino acids. V was pared by 2 bases and J by 10 bases, with 15 bases between. CDR3: CASSLGGSRESPLHF. CDR3 bases: TGTGCCAGCAGTTTAGGGGGTAGTAGGGAATCACCCCTCCACTTT.

The chain is built from TRBV6-4 and TRBJ1-2; D remains ambiguous. Per the germline V gene, CDR1 is MRHNA and CDR2 is SNTAGT. V was shortened by 5 bases and J by 2 bases, with 9 bases between the two germline ends. The CDR3 is 13 residues long. In DNA form, the CDR3 reads TGTGCCAGCAGTCCGGACGGGAACTATGGCTACACCTTC. This translates into CASSPDGNYGYTF.

V is TRBV12-3 or TRBV12-4 and J is TRBJ1-3; D perhaps matches TRBD1 (5 bases). The CDR3 is made up of 12 amino acids. V lost 8 bases and J lost 6, with 11 bases in between. The CDR3 DNA reads TGTGCCAGCGATAGGGGCGAAAACACCATATATTTT. Its translation is CASDRGENTIYF.

V usage is TRBV5-1 and J usage is TRBJ2-5; D unclear. CDR1 is SGHRS and CDR2 is YFSETQ in the germline V gene. V lost 2 bases and J lost 3, with 5 bases in between. There are 12 residues in the CDR3. The CDR3 region is CASSFMEETQYF. CDR3 nucleotide sequence: TGCGCCAGCAGCTTTATGGAAGAGACCCAGTACTTC.

The chain links TRBV7-2 to TRBJ2-5; tentative D call: TRBD2 (5 bases). The V gene lost 5 bases and the J gene lost 1 base, with 11 bases spanning the gap. The CDR3 loop spans 14 amino acids. Germline CDR1 reads SGHTA; CDR2 reads FQGNSA. In DNA, the CDR3 is TGTGCCAGCAGCCCCCGGACTCTCCAAGAGACCCAGTACTTC. It is translated as CASSPRTLQETQYF.

The chain has TRBV7-2 and TRBJ2-3; D is unclear. The CDR3 runs 14 residues. The V end lost 6 bases, the J end lost 5 bases, and 15 bases lay between the germline ends. CDR1 SGHTA and CDR2 FQGNSA come from the germline V gene. The CDR3 loop is CASSLAVVKDTQYF. The DNA of the CDR3 is TGTGCCAGCAGTCTCGCGGTCGTGAAAGATACGCAGTATTTT. Full variable domain (remainder filled in from reference TRBV7-2 and TRBJ2-3): GAGVSQSPSNKVTEKGKDVELRCDPISGHTALYWYRQSLGQGLEFLIYFQGNSAPDKSGLPSDRFSAERTGGSVSTLTIQRTQQEDSAVYLCASSLAVVKDTQYFGPGTRLTVL.

The chain has TRBV7-9 and TRBJ1-4; D is unclear. The V gene lost 3 bases and the J gene lost 7 bases, with 9 bases spanning the gap. This CDR3 contains 13 residues. Germline V CDR1 and CDR2: SEHNR, FQNEAQ (reference sequence). Here the CDR3 reads CASSFRETEKLFF. CDR3 DNA sequence: TGTGCCAGCAGCTTCCGGGAGACTGAAAAACTGTTTTTT.

This CDR3 reads CASSVQGYGYTF. The CDR3 region has the DNA TGTGCCAGCAGTGTACAGGGCTATGGCTACACCTTC. The chain carries TRBV25-1 and TRBJ1-2, with D tentatively TRBD1 (6 bases). The CDR3 totals 12 residues. Trimming removed 4 bases from V and 4 bases from J, with 7 bases in between. Germline V gives CDR1 MGHDK, CDR2 SYGVNS.

V usage is TRBV18 and J usage is TRBJ1-2, with D tentatively TRBD1 (5 bases). With 3 bases removed from V and 0 bases from J, the gap between germline ends came to 11 bases. Germline CDR1 reads KGHSH; CDR2 reads LQKENI. CDR3 length: 15 amino acids. The CDR3, as DNA: TGTGCCAGCTCACCGACAGAAGAATCTAACTATGGCTACACCTTC. This codes for CASSPTEESNYGYTF.

The chain joins TRBV10-3 to TRBJ2-1; 14 bases fit TRBD2. CDR1 and CDR2 (germline): ENHRY, SYGVKD. The CDR3 contains 17 residues. V lost 4 bases to trimming and J lost 2 bases; unmatched junction nucleotides: 4. The CDR3 protein is CAISGTSGGSTYNEQFF. CDR3 nucleotides: TGTGCCATCAGTGGGACTAGCGGGGGGTCAACCTACAATGAGCAGTTCTTC.

The V and J genes are TRBV7-9 and TRBJ1-4; 7 nucleotides agree with TRBD1. The germline V gene encodes CDR1 SEHNR and CDR2 FQNEAQ (reference sequence). Trimming removed 1 base from V and 1 base from J; junction bases left unmatched: 0. The CDR3 covers 15 residues. CDR3 amino acids: CASSLGDRTNEKLFF. DNA of the CDR3: TGTGCCAGCAGCTTAGGGGACAGAACTAATGAAAAACTGTTTTTT. The entire variable domain, with the rest obtained from reference TRBV7-9 and TRBJ1-4, is as follows: DTGVSQNPRHKITKRGQNVTFRCDPISEHNRLYWYRQTLGQGPEFLTYFQNEAQLEKSRLLSDRFSAERPKGSFSTLEIQRTEQGDSAMYLCASSLGDRTNEKLFFGSGTQLSVL.